The rows below give T cell receptor beta chains drawn from one sample of a study of T cells after yellow fever vaccination. TCRdb reprocessed the 5' RACE reads via MiXCR and lists one record per CDR3 protein. In the table there are around 310,000 distinct CDR3 sequences, about 4% of which are singletons. The specimen was PBMCs, collected 5 days after the yellow fever booster vaccination. The receptors shown here come from a man between 18 and 35 years old who received the YFV17D yellow fever vaccine. Both conserved end residues are part of each CDR3. A D gene is named only where the DNA matches it firmly. Size tells how often a clone was seen (once, few, many) or the class of an expanded clone, and some rows leave it out.

J gene | clone size | V gene | D gene | CDR3 DNA | CDR3 protein
TRBJ2-1 | - | TRBV5-6 | - | TGTGCCAGCAGCTTGAGATCTATTTCCTACAATGAGCAGTTCTTC | CASSLRSISYNEQFF
TRBJ2-1 | few | TRBV28 | TRBD2 | TGTGCCAGCAGCCCTGGAGGGCGGGGGAGGCACAATGAGCAGTTCTTC | CASSPGGRGRHNEQFF
TRBJ1-1 | few | TRBV19 | - | TGTGCCAGTAGTATCCCTTTGGGGGTACAAGGTCGGAACACTGAAGCTTTCTTT | CASSIPLGVQGRNTEAFF
TRBJ2-7 | few | TRBV2 | - | TGTGCCAGCAGTGAATCCGGGTCCTACGAGCAGTACTTC | CASSESGSYEQYF
TRBJ2-4 | few | TRBV11-1 | TRBD2 | TGTGCCAGCAGCTTTGTAGCGGGGGGGCAAGGAAACATTCAGTACTTC | CASSFVAGGQGNIQYF
TRBJ1-3 | many | TRBV29-1 | - | TGCAGCGTTGAAGAAGGCTCTGGAAACACCATATATTTT | CSVEEGSGNTIYF
TRBJ1-2 | few | TRBV5-1 | - | TGCGCCAGCAGCCCTGCAGTCGACAGGCCGAGGCTGGGCTACACCTTC | CASSPAVDRPRLGYTF
TRBJ2-3 | many | TRBV27 | - | TGTGCCAGCAGTTTTCAAGCACCTCCAGATACGCAGTATTTT | CASSFQAPPDTQYF
TRBJ2-1 | - | TRBV5-1 | TRBD1 | TGCGCCAGCAGCTTTAGGGACAGGGGGCGCATCTATGAGCAGTTCTTC | CASSFRDRGRIYEQFF
TRBJ2-1 | many | TRBV7-8 | - | TGTGCCAGCAGCCCCATCGATCGCTCCTACAATGAGCAGTTCTTC | CASSPIDRSYNEQFF
TRBJ2-3 | many | TRBV7-8 | TRBD1 | TGTGCCAGCACCTCAGTGGAGGCCAGGGGGACAGATACGCAGTATTTT | CASTSVEARGTDTQYF
TRBJ2-7 | many | TRBV6-5 | - | TGTGCCAGCAGCCCCGGGACAACAAACTACGAGCAGTACTTC | CASSPGTTNYEQYF
TRBJ2-5 | many | TRBV7-2 | TRBD2 | TGCGCCAGCAGCCCCGGACTAGTCGGAGAGACCCAGTACTTC | CASSPGLVGETQYF
TRBJ1-1 | - | TRBV7-6 | - | TGTGCCAGCAGATTAGGAGAAAGCACTGAAGCTTTCTTT | CASRLGESTEAFF
TRBJ2-1 | - | TRBV6-6 | - | TGTGCCAGCACTCGACAGGCGATATCCTACAATGAGCAGTTCTTC | CASTRQAISYNEQFF
TRBJ1-5 | few | TRBV7-2 | - | TGTGCCAGCAGCCCGACAGCGTATAGCAATCAGCCCCAGCATTTT | CASSPTAYSNQPQHF
TRBJ1-1 | many | TRBV4-3 | TRBD1 | TGCGCCAGCAGCCCTACTACCCAATCAGGGGGAGGAATGGCTTTCTTT | CASSPTTQSGGGMAFF
TRBJ2-5 | few | TRBV5-1 | TRBD2 | TGCGCCAGCAGCTTGGTACCGGGGGGACAAGAGACCCAGTACTTC | CASSLVPGGQETQYF
TRBJ2-2 | few | TRBV7-2 | TRBD2 | TGTGCCAGCAGCAAGGGACTAGCGACCGGGGAGCTGTTTTTT | CASSKGLATGELFF
TRBJ2-3 | many | TRBV6-1 | TRBD1 | TGTGCCAGCAGCTTACGGGACAGGGGTGGAGATACGCAGTATTTT | CASSLRDRGGDTQYF
TRBJ1-6 | - | TRBV28 | - | TGTGCCAGCAGTTTACGGGTTTCACCCCTCCACTTT | CASSLRVSPLHF
TRBJ2-1 | many | TRBV6-2/TRBV6-3 | TRBD2 | TGTGCCAGCAGGGATAGCGGGGGACATTACAATGAGCAGTTCTTC | CASRDSGGHYNEQFF